Shown below are 10 T cell receptor beta chains from a single sample sequenced in a study of technical replicates of blood from a handful of donors. Repertoires were generated with immunoSEQ multiplex PCR, while TCRdb's copy carries only in-frame clones and drops some. The data show over 80,000 clones, about 96% seen once. Specimen: T cells isolated from PBMCs. The receptors were gathered from a human donor in good health.

This clone is a singleton in its sample. The chain couples TRBV5-4 to TRBJ2-1; maybe TRBD1 (5 bases). Germline V CDR1 and CDR2: SGHNT, YYREEE (reference sequence). V shed 0 bases and J shed 8 bases, with 6 bases lying between them. CDR3 length: 12 amino acids. As DNA, the CDR3 is TGTGCCAGCAGCTTGGTCAGGGATGAGCAGTTCTTC. This translates into CASSLVRDEQFF.

This sequence joins TRBV6-1 and TRBJ2-3; D not certain. Per germline, CDR1 MNHNS and CDR2 SASEGT. The V end lost 4 bases, the J end lost 4 bases, and 15 bases lay between the germline ends. The CDR3 consists of 15 residues. CDR3 sequence (DNA): TGTGCCAGCAGTGGGCCCAGATTCGTCCCAGATACGCAGTATTTT. This encodes CASSGPRFVPDTQYF.

V gene TRBV30 combines with J gene TRBJ2-5; a weak D match, TRBD2 (5 bases). The CDR3 covers 14 residues. Germline loops: CDR1 GTSNPN, CDR2 SVGIG (reference sequence). Trimming left V 0 bases short and J 2 bases short, with 10 bases between. CDR3 nucleotides: TGTGCCTGGAGTGTTGGCGGGCAACAAGAGACCCAGTACTTC. This codes for CAWSVGGQQETQYF.

The chain couples TRBV19 to TRBJ2-1; weak D call: TRBD1 (5 bases). The length of the CDR3 is 13 residues. The V gene lost 3 bases and the J gene lost 10 bases, with 13 bases spanning the gap. Germline V gives CDR1 LNHDA, CDR2 SQIVND (reference sequence). CDR3 sequence: CASSIPWGQEQFF. CDR3 DNA: TGTGCCAGTAGTATCCCCTGGGGCCAAGAGCAGTTCTTC.

V and J are TRBV6-5 and TRBJ2-7; 11 nucleotides agree with TRBD2. This CDR3 region has 16 residues. The V gene end was trimmed by 4 bases and the J gene end by 0 bases; junction bases not matched to a gene: 5. CDR1 is MNHEY, CDR2 SVGAGI, per germline. In nucleotides, the CDR3 is TGTGCCAGCAGTTCCTTGACTAGCGGGACCTCCTACGAGCAGTACTTC. Its protein product is CASSSLTSGTSYEQYF.

The V gene is TRBV10-3, the J gene TRBJ2-7, with D possibly matching TRBD1 (5 bases). This CDR3 is built from 16 residues. With 3 bases removed from V and 2 bases from J, the gap between germline ends came to 17 bases. CDR1 is ENHRY, CDR2 SYGVKD, per germline. CDR3 nucleotide sequence: TGTGCCATCAGTGACCAGGGCACCCCGCGCCCCTACGAGCAGTACTTC. This gives the protein CAISDQGTPRPYEQYF.

J is TRBJ1-1 and V is TRBV19, with D possibly TRBD1 on 6 matching bases. Germline V gene lookup returns CDR1 LNHDA and CDR2 SQIVND (reference sequence). V was pared by 4 bases and J by 4 bases, with 13 bases between. This CDR3 contains 14 residues. The CDR3 nucleotides are TGTGCCAGTAGTACAGGGGTGAAGGGCACTGAAGCTTTCTTT. Protein: CASSTGVKGTEAFF.

This chain connects TRBV12-2 to TRBJ2-3; TRBD1, the table's D call, was not compared with the DNA. TRBV12-2 is a known pseudogene. The CDR3 totals 16 residues. The CDR3 loop is CASRSRDRAETDTQYF. CDR3 DNA sequence: TGTGCAAGTCGGAGCCGGGACAGGGCCGAAACAGATACGCAGTATTTT.

The rearrangement uses TRBV5-1 and TRBJ2-2; 7 nucleotides agree with TRBD2. This CDR3 is 15 amino acids long. V trimming: 1 base; J trimming: 6 bases; junction bases outside the gene matches: 6. The germline V gene has CDR1 SGHRS and CDR2 YFSETQ. CDR3 sequence (DNA): TGCGCCAGCAGCTTGCGGACTAGTGAGGCCGGGGAGCTGTTTTTT. Its translation is CASSLRTSEAGELFF.

This clone was counted between two and nine times. The CDR3 coding sequence is TGTGCCAGCAGCTTGACTCCTCTCGAGCAGTACTTC. It specifies CASSLTPLEQYF. The chain carries TRBV7-6 and TRBJ2-7, with D hard to call. Per the germline V gene, CDR1 is SGHVS and CDR2 is FNYEAQ. This CDR3 contains 12 residues. Trimming pared 3 bases from V and 6 bases from J, leaving 9 bases between.